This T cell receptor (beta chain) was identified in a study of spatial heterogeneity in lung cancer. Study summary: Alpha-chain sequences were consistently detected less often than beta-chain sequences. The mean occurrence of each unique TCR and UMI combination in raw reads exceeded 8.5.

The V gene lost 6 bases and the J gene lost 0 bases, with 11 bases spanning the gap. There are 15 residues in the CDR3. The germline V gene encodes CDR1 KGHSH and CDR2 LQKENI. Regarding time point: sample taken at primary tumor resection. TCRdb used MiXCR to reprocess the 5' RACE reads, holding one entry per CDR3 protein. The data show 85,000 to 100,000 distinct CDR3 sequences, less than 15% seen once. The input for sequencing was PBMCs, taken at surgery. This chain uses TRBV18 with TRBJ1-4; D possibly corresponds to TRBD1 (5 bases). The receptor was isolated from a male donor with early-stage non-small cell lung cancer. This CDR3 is CASSPGGATNEKLFF. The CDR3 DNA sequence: TGTGCCAGCTCCCCCGGGGGGGCAACTAATGAAAAACTGTTTTTT.